This TCR beta chain was observed in a study of neoadjuvant nivolumab and ipilimumab in lung cancer. Regarding the study as a whole: Resected tumors had greater TCR richness and clonality than uninvolved lung. Resected-tumor TCR richness correlated positively with pretherapy blood richness.

The method was immunoSEQ multiplex PCR; TCRdb's version includes in-frame clones alone and lacks a portion of them. In the table there are 8,500 to 10,000 clones, approximately 84% of which are singletons. This CDR3 contains 13 residues. V lost 3 bases and J 8 bases, leaving 10 bases between the germline ends. The V gene's germline CDR1 is KGHSH and CDR2 LQKENI. In regard to this clone: The antigen is not known.

The V and J genes are TRBV18 and TRBJ1-4, with D possibly being TRBD1 (5 bases). This TCR came from an adult with non-small cell lung cancer. This sample comprised tumor tissue, obtained after neoadjuvant nivolumab, alone or with ipilimumab, at or shortly before surgery. CDR3 DNA: TGTGCCAGCTCACCGGAGGGGTTGGAAAAACTGTTTTTT. Translating it yields CASSPEGLEKLFF.